Listed here are 21 T cell receptor beta chains from one sample, sequenced in a study of regulatory T cells. Antigens of these TCRs are unknown. Study results and caveats: Hydrophobic residues at CDR3 positions 6 and 7 were enriched in conventional CD4+ T cells of CD3G-deficient patients.

Primers: 52 TRBV forward and 13 TRBJ reverse. Sequencing was performed with immunoSEQ multiplex PCR; in TCRdb, only in-frame clones are kept and a portion is missing. The sample yields over 25,000 clones, around 93% seen once. The sequencing input was conventional CD4+ T cells sorted from blood. The receptors were gathered from a person aged 18-30 years with CD3G deficiency.

CDR3 region: CASSLGQGREQYF. Here the CDR3 DNA reads TGTGCCAGCAGCTTAGGACAGGGAAGAGAGCAGTACTTC. V and J are TRBV7-6 and TRBJ2-7, with 7 bases that match TRBD1. V shed 1 base, J shed 7 bases, and the junction held 4 bases outside the gene matches. The CDR3 totals 13 residues. The germline gives CDR1 SGHVS, CDR2 FNYEAQ.

This sequence joins TRBV6-1 and TRBJ2-4; 9 bases match TRBD2. The CDR3 runs 18 residues. The germline V gene has CDR1 MNHNS and CDR2 SASEGT. V trimming: 3 bases; J trimming: 0 bases; junction bases outside the gene matches: 9. CDR3 nucleotides: TGTGCCAGCAGTGATAGTGCGGGGGGGGTACAAGCCAAAAACATTCAGTACTTC. Translated: CASSDSAGGVQAKNIQYF.

The chain combines TRBV5-6 with TRBJ2-2; D is perhaps TRBD1 (6 bases). Germline CDR1 is SGHDT and CDR2 is YYEEEE. The CDR3 totals 16 residues. The V end was cut by 3 bases, the J end by 0 bases, with 12 bases between. CDR3 sequence reads: CASSSGQFANTGELFF. In nucleotides, the CDR3 is TGTGCCAGCAGCTCCGGACAGTTCGCGAACACCGGGGAGCTGTTTTTT.

The V and J genes are TRBV7-8 and TRBJ2-3; D uncertain. The germline V and J ends were trimmed by 5 bases and 4 bases, with 19 bases remaining between them. This CDR3 is built from 16 residues. Germline V gives CDR1 SGHVS, CDR2 FQNEAQ. The DNA for the CDR3 is TGTGCCAGCAGCCCCGGACGGGCCTTCGTCGCAGATACGCAGTATTTT. Translating gives CASSPGRAFVADTQYF.

The rearrangement links TRBV18 to TRBJ2-3, with D tentatively TRBD2 (5 bases). There are 15 residues in the CDR3. Germline V CDR1 and CDR2: KGHSH, LQKENI. Trimming cost V 2 bases and J 5 bases, with 14 bases left between them. CDR3 region: CASSPFEGNGDTQYF. The CDR3 coding sequence is TGTGCCAGCTCACCATTTGAGGGTAATGGAGATACGCAGTATTTT.

CDR3 in amino acids: CASSWDTDEQFF. Written as DNA, the CDR3 is TGTGCCAGCAGCTGGGACACGGATGAGCAGTTCTTC. This chain links TRBV7-9 with TRBJ2-1, with D possibly TRBD1 on 6 matching bases. The germline V and J ends were trimmed by 4 bases and 8 bases, with 9 bases remaining between them. This CDR3 has 12 residues. CDR1 is SEHNR and CDR2 is FQNEAQ in the germline V gene (reference sequence).

The gene calls are TRBV10-3 and TRBJ1-3; D is undetermined. V was clipped by 1 base and J by 7 bases, with 8 bases between them. This CDR3 has 13 residues. Germline values: CDR1 ENHRY, CDR2 SYGVKD. CDR3 in DNA: TGTGCCATCAGTGAGTTAGATGGGAACACCATATATTTT. Its translation is CAISELDGNTIYF.

Comments on this clone: Other DNA sequences in this specimen translate into the identical CDR3. The chain employs TRBV5-1 and TRBJ1-2; D is undetermined. This CDR3 is built from 14 residues. Germline CDR1 and CDR2: SGHRS and YFSETQ. V gave up 1 base and J gave up 2 bases, with 9 bases separating them. The CDR3 region is CASSLSPANYGYTF. CDR3 DNA: TGCGCCAGCAGCTTGAGTCCGGCCAACTATGGCTACACCTTC.

This chain joins TRBV28 and TRBJ2-7, with 9 bases lining up with TRBD2. CDR3 length: 13 amino acids. The V gene's germline CDR1 is MDHEN and CDR2 SYDVKM. The J segment lost 2 bases and the V segment lost 9 bases, leaving 5 bases of the junction unmatched. The CDR3, as DNA: TGTGCCAGTTCGACTAGCGGCCCCTACGAGCAGTACTTC. It yields the protein CASSTSGPYEQYF.

The chain uses TRBV6-1 and TRBJ1-5, with 8 nucleotides matching TRBD1. CDR3 length: 13 residues. V trimming: 5 bases; J trimming: 4 bases; junction bases outside the gene matches: 1. Germline CDR1 reads MNHNS; CDR2 reads SASEGT. The CDR3 sequence: CASSWTGNQPQHF. CDR3 nucleotide sequence: TGTGCCAGCAGTTGGACAGGGAATCAGCCCCAGCATTTT.

The chain carries TRBV5-8 and TRBJ1-4; 9 bases map to TRBD1. This CDR3 is built from 13 residues. J gave up 7 bases and V 8 bases, and 6 bases lay outside the gene matches. CDR1 is SGHTS and CDR2 is YDEGEE in the germline V gene. Here the CDR3 DNA reads TGTGCCAGTAACAGGGGGCGCGCTGAAAAACTGTTTTTT. Translating gives CASNRGRAEKLFF.

The chain employs TRBV5-1 and TRBJ1-4; a possible D gene is TRBD1 (5 bases). The CDR3 totals 15 residues. Trimming stripped 2 bases from V and 3 bases from J, with 11 bases between. CDR1 and CDR2 (germline): SGHRS, YFSETQ. The CDR3 spells CASSLSGTANEKLFF. The CDR3, as DNA: TGCGCCAGCAGCTTATCCGGGACGGCTAATGAAAAACTGTTTTTT.

This clone showed up just once. This chain connects TRBV28 to TRBJ2-1; the match to TRBD2 covers 7 bases. The CDR3 is made up of 15 amino acids. Germline values: CDR1 MDHEN, CDR2 SYDVKM. J was trimmed by 4 bases and V by 6 bases; bases with no gene match: 9. CDR3 in amino acids: CASSPAGTPYNEQFF. In nucleotides, the CDR3 is TGTGCCAGCAGCCCAGCGGGGACTCCTTACAATGAGCAGTTCTTC.

The chain recombines TRBV4-1 with TRBJ1-3, with D unclear. Germline V CDR1 and CDR2: MGHRA, YSYEKL. V was pared by 1 base and J by 0 bases, with 10 bases between. This CDR3 has 16 residues. The CDR3: CASSQVFQNSGNTIYF. CDR3 nucleotides: TGCGCCAGCAGCCAAGTTTTCCAGAACTCTGGAAACACCATATATTTT.

The gene calls are TRBV5-4 and TRBJ1-6, with D possibly being TRBD1 (6 bases). The CDR3 runs 15 residues. Trimming shortened V by 4 bases and J by 8 bases, and 16 bases separated the two germline ends. Germline CDR1 is SGHNT and CDR2 is YYREEE (reference sequence). The CDR3 DNA reads as TGTGCCAGCAGCCCGGGAGGGGGGAATTATTCACCCCTCCACTTT. As protein: CASSPGGGNYSPLHF.

The chain is built from TRBV10-2 and TRBJ2-1; 12 nucleotides line up with TRBD2. The ends lost 5 bases at V and 4 bases at J; junction bases unmatched: 3. The CDR3 has 15 residues. Germline loops: CDR1 WSHSY, CDR2 SAAADI. The CDR3 DNA reads as TGCGCCAGCAGTACTAGCGGGAGGACTTACAATGAGCAGTTCTTC. It specifies CASSTSGRTYNEQFF.

The chain carries TRBV1 and TRBJ2-1; TRBD2, the table's D call, lacks a check against the DNA. TRBV1 is shown as a pseudogene. This CDR3 is built from 17 residues. This chain's CDR3 is CTSSQGARRSSYNEQFF. CDR3 nucleotide sequence: TGCACCAGCAGCCAAGGAGCGAGACGCAGCTCCTACAATGAGCAGTTCTTC.

This clone was counted once. The chain couples TRBV7-8 to TRBJ2-1, with D maybe TRBD2 (6 bases). The germline V and J ends were trimmed by 2 bases and 1 base, with 24 bases remaining between them. The germline V gene encodes CDR1 SGHVS and CDR2 FQNEAQ. The CDR3 extends over 20 amino acids. CDR3 protein: CASSLRLARLTSLSYNEQFF. CDR3 in DNA: TGTGCCAGCAGCTTAAGGCTAGCGCGTTTGACTTCCCTTTCCTACAATGAGCAGTTCTTC.

This chain connects TRBV11-2 to TRBJ1-1, with TRBD1 identical over 8 bases. Trimming cost V 5 bases and J 3 bases; bases outside gene matches: 2. The length of the CDR3 is 13 residues. CDR1 SGHAT and CDR2 FQNNGV come from the germline V gene. The CDR3 reads CASSADRDTEAFF. CDR3 coding DNA: TGTGCCAGCAGCGCGGACAGGGACACTGAAGCTTTCTTT.

V and J are TRBV2 and TRBJ2-5; D is ambiguous. CDR1 is SNHLY, CDR2 FYNNEI, per germline. The CDR3 has 14 amino acids. Deletions cut 5 bases from V and 5 bases from J, with 15 bases between. The CDR3 is CASSPDLKAETQYF. The CDR3, as DNA: TGTGCCAGCAGTCCTGACCTTAAAGCGGAGACCCAGTACTTC.

The chain recombines TRBV6-1 with TRBJ1-5, with D uncertain. The V end was cut by 7 bases, the J end by 0 bases, with 10 bases between. The CDR3 runs to 14 residues. The germline V gene encodes CDR1 MNHNS and CDR2 SASEGT. CDR3 coding DNA: TGTGCCAGCACACGCACTTTTAGCAATCAGCCCCAGCATTTT. It translates to CASTRTFSNQPQHF.